Following are 9 T cell receptor beta chains from one sample sequenced in a study of blood T cell repertoires in COVID-19. Assay: immunoSEQ multiplex PCR; the TCRdb copy retains only in-frame clones and omits some. In the table there are roughly 250,000 clones, around 89% of which are singletons. Sequenced material: PBMCs or T cells enriched from blood (not recorded which). The receptors stem from a middle-aged man who had recovered from COVID-19.

The genes are TRBV6-2 or TRBV6-3 and TRBJ1-6; tentatively, D is TRBD1 (6 bases). Trimming stripped 6 bases from V and 0 bases from J, with 15 bases between. Per the germline V gene, CDR1 is MNHEY and CDR2 is SVGEGT. The length of the CDR3 is 17 residues. CDR3 bases: TGTGCCAGCAGGCCTACAGGGAAGTCCTCCTATAATTCACCCCTCCACTTT. It codes for CASRPTGKSSYNSPLHF.

In its sample, this clone was seen once. V and J are TRBV15 and TRBJ2-1; 10 bases fit TRBD1. V was clipped by 5 bases and J by 4 bases; unmatched bases: 20. The CDR3 covers 20 residues. The germline V gene encodes CDR1 LNHNV and CDR2 YYDKDF (reference sequence). The CDR3 loop reads CATSPPKLDRGHGEYNEQFF. CDR3 nucleotide sequence: TGTGCCACCAGCCCTCCTAAACTAGACAGGGGGCACGGGGAATACAATGAGCAGTTCTTC.

This chain connects TRBV3-1 (or the pseudogene TRBV3-2) to TRBJ1-2; 8 bases line up with TRBD1. With V trimmed by 4 bases and J by 4 bases, 20 bases remained unmatched. Per germline, CDR1 LGHDT and CDR2 YNNKEL (reference sequence). The CDR3 loop spans 19 amino acids. CDR3 amino acids: CASSPRGGSDRGNTYGYTF. The CDR3 nucleotides read TGTGCCAGCAGCCCGAGGGGGGGATCCGACAGGGGTAATACCTATGGCTACACCTTC.

This clone came up a few times. CDR3 region: CASSDRLAGGEHRGTQYF. CDR3 DNA sequence: TGTGCCAGCAGCGACAGACTAGCGGGGGGGGAGCACAGAGGTACGCAGTATTTT. The gene calls are TRBV9 and TRBJ2-3; TRBD2 agrees at 14 bases. This CDR3 is built from 18 residues. J gave up 8 bases and V 3 bases, and 14 bases lay outside the gene matches. CDR1 and CDR2 (germline): SGDLS, YYNGEE.

This clone was detected only once. The V call is TRBV11-2, the J call TRBJ2-3, with 15 bases aligning to TRBD2. The junction had 9 bases not matched to a gene; V was cut back by 5 bases and J by 6 bases. The CDR3 loop spans 17 amino acids. From germline, CDR1 is SGHAT and CDR2 FQNNGV. This CDR3 is CASSDGLAGGHYDTQYF. The CDR3 DNA reads as TGTGCCAGCAGCGACGGACTAGCGGGGGGGCATTATGATACGCAGTATTTT. The full variable domain, its missing parts supplied by reference TRBV11-2 and TRBJ2-3, is EAGVAQSPRYKIIEKRQSVAFWCNPISGHATLYWYQQILGQGPKLLIQFQNNGVVDDSQLPKDRFSAERLKGVDSTLKIQPAKLEDSAVYLCASSDGLAGGHYDTQYFGPGTRLTVL.

The CDR3: CASRSGQGDNSPLHF. For the CDR3, the DNA is TGTGCCAGCAGGTCCGGACAGGGGGATAATTCACCCCTCCACTTT. V and J are TRBV11-2 and TRBJ1-6; 10 positions match TRBD1. Per the germline V gene, CDR1 is SGHAT and CDR2 is FQNNGV. V was pared by 6 bases and J by 5 bases, with 4 bases of the junction left unmatched. The CDR3 totals 15 residues.

In the case of this clone: The same CDR3 can be traced to other DNA sequences in this sample. The chain is built from TRBV3-1 (or the pseudogene TRBV3-2) and TRBJ2-7, with D hard to call. With 0 bases removed from V and 3 bases from J, the gap between germline ends came to 3 bases. From germline, CDR1 is LGHDT and CDR2 YNNKEL (reference sequence). There are 12 residues in the CDR3. CDR3 residues: CASSQDLYEQYF. CDR3 in DNA: TGTGCCAGCAGCCAAGATCTCTACGAGCAGTACTTC.

The DNA of the CDR3 is TGTGCCAGCAGTGACTCTTCGACAGGGGAGGGGAATTCACCCCTCCACTTT. As protein: CASSDSSTGEGNSPLHF. This sequence joins TRBV25-1 and TRBJ1-6; 8 bases map to TRBD1. The ends lost 3 bases at V and 7 bases at J; junction bases unmatched: 11. CDR3 length: 17 amino acids. CDR1 MGHDK and CDR2 SYGVNS come from the germline V gene.

The chain couples TRBV28 to TRBJ2-7, with a tentative D call TRBD1 (6 bases). The CDR3 is made up of 14 amino acids. Germline-derived CDR1 and CDR2 are MDHEN and SYDVKM. Trimming removed 7 bases at V and 6 bases at J, with 19 bases between. This CDR3 is CASTYLTRGGEQYF. CDR3 sequence (DNA): TGTGCCAGCACTTACCTAACCAGGGGTGGCGAGCAGTACTTC.